A selection of T cell receptor beta chains follows, all from one sample in a study of blood T cells in healthy people across ages. Using its own MiXCR run on the 5' RACE reads, TCRdb lists one record per CDR3 protein. The sample includes about 1.5 million distinct CDR3 sequences, 42% of them seen just once. The specimen was blood. These receptors were taken from a woman aged 18-29 years in good health. Each CDR3 is given with its conserved first and last residue. A D gene is named only where the DNA matches it firmly. The listing skips clone size in some rows; elsewhere it reads once, few, many or a size class.

J: TRBJ1-4
size: .
V: TRBV9
D: .
CDR3: CASSPHGENEKLFF
DNA: TGTGCCAGCAGCCCCCACGGGGAAAATGAAAAACTGTTTTTT

J: TRBJ2-7
size: .
V: TRBV5-1
D: .
CDR3: CASGPSFQGLGEQYF
DNA: TGCGCCAGCGGTCCCTCATTTCAGGGGCTGGGAGAGCAGTACTTC

J: TRBJ2-3
size: .
V: TRBV11-2
D: TRBD2
CDR3: CASSLGTSGRLSTDTQYF
DNA: TGTGCCAGCAGCTTAGGGACTAGCGGGAGACTTAGCACAGATACGCAGTATTTT

J: TRBJ2-3
size: .
V: TRBV6-5
D: .
CDR3: CASSYDGDTQYF
DNA: TGTGCCAGCAGTTATGATGGAGATACGCAGTATTTT

J: TRBJ1-1
size: .
V: TRBV4-1
D: .
CDR3: CASSQEGAANGEAFF
DNA: TGCGCCAGCAGCCAAGAAGGGGCAGCCAACGGTGAAGCTTTCTTT

J: TRBJ2-1
size: .
V: TRBV10-3
D: .
CDR3: CAISEVGYEQFF
DNA: TGTGCCATCAGTGAGGTCGGATATGAGCAGTTCTTC

J: TRBJ2-1
size: .
V: TRBV12-3/TRBV12-4
D: .
CDR3: CASSLWALGESSYEQFF
DNA: TGTGCCAGCAGTTTATGGGCCCTTGGAGAAAGCTCCTACGAGCAGTTCTTC

J: TRBJ2-3
size: .
V: TRBV4-1
D: .
CDR3: CASSQDGAYSTDTQYF
DNA: TGCGCCAGCAGCCAAGATGGGGCCTACAGCACAGATACGCAGTATTTT

J: TRBJ2-2
size: .
V: TRBV6-5
D: .
CDR3: CASSYSGRELFF
DNA: TGTGCCAGCAGTTACTCAGGGAGGGAGCTGTTTTTT

J: TRBJ2-1
size: .
V: TRBV20-1
D: .
CDR3: CSAREDSLTYNEQFF
DNA: TGCAGTGCTAGAGAGGACAGCCTGACCTACAATGAGCAGTTCTTC

J: TRBJ2-7
size: few
V: TRBV6-6
D: .
CDR3: CGTRTTNEQYF
DNA: TGTGGGACCCGGACTACCAACGAGCAGTACTTC

J: TRBJ2-5
size: .
V: TRBV3-1
D: .
CDR3: CASSQFLRVQETQYF
DNA: TGTGCCAGCAGCCAATTCCTAAGGGTACAAGAGACCCAGTACTTC

J: TRBJ2-7
size: .
V: TRBV2
D: .
CDR3: CASSEKGYEQYF
DNA: TGTGCCAGCAGTGAAAAAGGTTACGAGCAGTACTTC

J: TRBJ2-6
size: .
V: TRBV6-1
D: .
CDR3: CASEGTSGANVLTF
DNA: TGTGCCAGCGAAGGAACCTCTGGGGCCAACGTCCTGACTTTC

J: TRBJ2-1
size: .
V: TRBV29-1
D: TRBD1
CDR3: CSVPRDRARGEQFF
DNA: TGCAGCGTCCCCCGTGACAGGGCAAGAGGTGAGCAGTTCTTC

J: TRBJ1-2
size: .
V: TRBV6-2/TRBV6-3
D: TRBD1
CDR3: CASSYPGGSDYGYTF
DNA: TGTGCCAGCAGTTACCCAGGGGGCTCGGACTATGGCTACACCTTC

J: TRBJ2-3
size: few
V: TRBV7-2
D: .
CDR3: CASSFQGGTDTQYF
DNA: TGTGCCAGCAGCTTCCAGGGTGGAACAGATACGCAGTATTTT